This entry lists 10 T cell receptor beta chains sequenced from one sample in a study of read filtering for tumor transcriptome and immune sequencing. The library was built from 400 ng RNA with molecular barcoded adaptors for alpha/delta and beta/gamma chains. TCRdb itself ran the reads through MiXCR, one entry per CDR3 protein. The sample shows tens of thousands of distinct CDR3 sequences, roughly a fifth of them seen only once. The sample comprised a population of CD138-negative cells sorted from bone marrow. The receptors here all came from a donor aged 40 or over with multiple myeloma.

This clonotype has ten or more counts. The J gene is TRBJ1-5, the V gene TRBV28, with D tentatively TRBD1 (5 bases). Trimming took off 6 bases at V and 7 bases at J, with 10 bases between the two ends. Germline V CDR1 and CDR2: MDHEN, SYDVKM. There are 12 residues in the CDR3. CDR3 protein: CASRAGSQPQHF. As DNA, the CDR3 is TGTGCCAGCAGGGCAGGGAGCCAGCCCCAGCATTTT.

This rearrangement joins TRBV5-1 to TRBJ1-2; the D gene is possibly TRBD1 (5 bases). The CDR3 has 16 amino acids. V was shortened by 5 bases and J by 5 bases, with 22 bases between the two germline ends. Germline CDR1 reads SGHRS; CDR2 reads YFSETQ. CDR3 sequence (DNA): TGCGCCAGCAGTGCAAAGCTTGAGGGCCCAGGGTATGGCTACACCTTC. Its protein is CASSAKLEGPGYGYTF.

This clonotype has more than one count but fewer than ten. The chain recombines TRBV6-1 with TRBJ1-1; tentative D call: TRBD1 (6 bases). Per the germline V gene, CDR1 is MNHNS and CDR2 is SASEGT. The V and J ends lost 6 bases and 3 bases respectively, with 8 bases between them. This CDR3 is 12 amino acids long. The CDR3 loop is CASRRGDTEAFF. The DNA for the CDR3 is TGTGCCAGCAGGAGGGGGGACACTGAAGCTTTCTTT.

With regard to this clonotype: A much larger clone sits a single nucleotide away, making a read error possible. The chain uses TRBV20-1 and TRBJ2-2, with 8 bases aligning to TRBD2. CDR1 and CDR2 (germline): DFQATT, SNEGSKA (reference sequence). This CDR3 comprises 13 residues. The CDR3 region has the DNA TGCAGTGCTAGCGGGGGGGCCACCGAGGAGCTGTTTTTT. Its protein product is CSASGGATEELFF.

In its sample, this clonotype was seen many times. The rearrangement links TRBV18 to TRBJ2-1; 10 bases align to TRBD2. CDR1 and CDR2 (germline): KGHSH, LQKENI. The CDR3 runs to 17 residues. The V segment lost 3 bases and the J segment 4 bases; nucleotides outside the gene matches: 9. The CDR3 nucleotides read TGTGCCAGCTCACCCTTCGCTTCTAGCGGGGGATACAATGAGCAGTTCTTC. Translation: CASSPFASSGGYNEQFF.

In its sample, this clonotype was seen once. The V call is TRBV4-1, the J call TRBJ2-4; a possible D gene is TRBD2 (5 bases). V was pared by 8 bases and J by 0 bases, with 11 bases between. This CDR3 region has 14 residues. The germline V gene has CDR1 MGHRA and CDR2 YSYEKL. CDR3 residues: CASGRGLAKNIQYF. The CDR3 nucleotides read TGCGCCAGCGGCCGAGGGCTAGCCAAAAACATTCAGTACTTC.

This clonotype has at least ten counts. This rearrangement joins TRBV24-1 to TRBJ2-5; D may be TRBD1 or TRBD2 (5 bases each). Germline CDR1 reads KGHDR; CDR2 reads SFDVKD. V dropped 3 bases and J dropped 10 bases, with 20 bases sitting between them. This CDR3 region has 15 residues. As DNA, the CDR3 is TGTGCCACCAGTGATCCCCGGGGCCCAAGCGTGATCCAGTACTTC. Amino acids: CATSDPRGPSVIQYF.

At least ten counts were recorded for this clonotype. V gene TRBV20-1 combines with J gene TRBJ2-1; 7 positions agree with TRBD1. Trimming cost V 1 base and J 9 bases; bases outside gene matches: 9. The CDR3 sequence is 14 residues long. Germline lookup yields CDR1 DFQATT and CDR2 SNEGSKA (reference sequence). DNA for the CDR3: TGCAGTGCTAGAGCCAGGGGGTTACGTGGTGAGCAGTTCTTC. This translates into CSARARGLRGEQFF.

The rearrangement joins TRBV20-1 to TRBJ1-5; D unresolved. The germline CDR1 and CDR2 sequences are DFQATT and SNEGSKA (reference sequence). The CDR3 runs to 13 residues. The V and J ends lost 1 base and 0 bases respectively, with 4 bases between them. CDR3 DNA: TGCAGTGCTAGAGTGCCTAGCAATCAGCCCCAGCATTTT. Amino acids: CSARVPSNQPQHF.

Many counts were recorded for this clonotype. The V gene is TRBV7-9, the J gene TRBJ2-7, with TRBD2 matching over 8 bases. J gave up 7 bases and V 5 bases, and 10 bases lay outside the gene matches. The CDR3 sequence is 14 residues long. CDR1 is SEHNR, CDR2 FQNEAQ, per germline (reference sequence). The CDR3 region has the DNA TGTGCCAGCAGCCGCGGGGGGAGGGTCTGGGAGCAGTACTTC. This codes for CASSRGGRVWEQYF.